This T cell receptor (beta chain) is from a study of blood T cell repertoires in COVID-19. Study overall: The origin of the acute and convalescent COVID-19 samples was the United States, Italy and Spain. PBMCs, B-cell-depleted T cells, or T cells were the source of the cDNA or gDNA that made up the material.

Per the original methods: Amplified reference gene primers provided the basis for estimating nucleated cell counts. Generated by immunoSEQ multiplex PCR, the TCRdb table keeps only in-frame clones and is missing some. From that table come the V and J calls and clone size; the DNA was used to work out D and trimming. The repertoire has 110,000 to 150,000 clones, around 82% of them found once; the top ten carry roughly 4.3%. The J segment lost 3 bases and the V segment lost 8 bases, leaving 6 bases of the junction unmatched. The germline CDR1 and CDR2 sequences are MNHEY and SVGAGI. This CDR3 comprises 15 residues.

The sequenced material came from peripheral blood. This receptor was identified in a man aged 55 to 70 with acute or convalescent COVID-19. The V gene is TRBV6-5, the J gene TRBJ2-1, with 11 bases that match TRBD2. In DNA form, the CDR3 reads TGTGCCAGCGGGCGGGGGACTAGCGGCTACAATGAGCAGTTCTTC. Protein: CASGRGTSGYNEQFF.